A selection of T cell receptor beta chains follows, all from one sample in a study of control samples from healthy donors and cancer patients. Sequencing used immunoSEQ multiplex PCR; TCRdb keeps in-frame clones, though not all of them. This listing includes approximately 190,000 clones. Sequenced material: blood. The source is a woman in her 30s in good health. CDR3s include the opening cysteine and the closing phenylalanine or tryptophan. The D gene is left open where the match is weak.

>NA|TRBV6-5|TRBJ1-2
TGTGCCAGCAGTTACTCGTTGACCGCGGGGTATGGCTACACCTTC
CASSYSLTAGYGYTF
>TRBD2|TRBV27|TRBJ2-7
TGTGCCAGCAGTTTACTAGCGGCAAGCTCCTACGAGCAGTACTTC
CASSLLAASSYEQYF
>NA|TRBV18|TRBJ2-5
TGTGCCAGCTCACGATCTGGGGCGATGGAGACCCAGTACTTC
CASSRSGAMETQYF
>TRBD2|TRBV2|TRBJ2-7
TGTGCCAGCAACTCAGCGGGGTCCTACGAGCAGTACTTC
CASNSAGSYEQYF
>NA|TRBV15|TRBJ2-1
TGTGCCACCAGCAGAGATTCTGGATTGGACAATGAGCAGTTCTTC
CATSRDSGLDNEQFF
>NA|TRBV5-6|TRBJ2-5
TGTGCCAGCAGCTTGGTAGAGACCCAGTACTTC
CASSLVETQYF
>TRBD1|TRBV24-1|TRBJ2-5
TGTGCCACCAGTGATTTCCCGGGACAGGGGAATTTCATAGAGACCCAGTACTTC
CATSDFPGQGNFIETQYF
>TRBD2|TRBV5-1|TRBJ2-5
TGCGCCAGCAGCTCCCCTCCCGGGGGGGGAAACCAAGAGACCCAGTACTTC
CASSSPPGGGNQETQYF
>NA|TRBV28|TRBJ1-2
TGTGCCAGCAGTTTGGCAAACGAGAATGGCTACACCTTC
CASSLANENGYTF
>NA|TRBV3-1/TRBV3-2|TRBJ1-4
TGTGCCAGCAGAGCCGGGACATCAACTAATGAAAAACTGTTTTTT
CASRAGTSTNEKLFF
>TRBD1|TRBV3-1/TRBV3-2|TRBJ1-2
TGTGCCAGCAGCCAACCCGGACAGGTCTATGGCTACACCTTC
CASSQPGQVYGYTF
>TRBD1|TRBV5-1|TRBJ1-6
TGCGCCAGCAGCGTAAATTCCGGGACAGTAGTCAATTCACCCCTCCACTTT
CASSVNSGTVVNSPLHF
>NA|TRBV6-5|TRBJ2-7
TGTGCCAGCAGTTTGGGTTCCCCATCCCTCTACGAGCAGTACTTC
CASSLGSPSLYEQYF
>TRBD1|TRBV7-9|TRBJ1-5
TGTGCCAGCAGCTTGACAGGGGGCAATCAGCCCCAGCATTTT
CASSLTGGNQPQHF
>TRBD1|TRBV29-1|TRBJ1-2
TGCAGCGTCATTAATCCGGGACAGGGGGCTGGTGGCTACACCTTC
CSVINPGQGAGGYTF
>TRBD1|TRBV6-1|TRBJ1-2
TGTGCCAGCAGTGAAAGTCACAGGGGGTATGGCTACACCTTC
CASSESHRGYGYTF
>NA|TRBV6-5|TRBJ1-6
TGTGCCAGCAGTTACCTCTTTGGGGGCAATTCACCCCTCCACTTT
CASSYLFGGNSPLHF
>TRBD2|TRBV7-3|TRBJ2-5
TGTGCCAGCAGCCGAGATAGCGGGGGGGCCATGGAGACCCAGTACTTC
CASSRDSGGAMETQYF
>NA|TRBV7-8|TRBJ2-1
TGTGCCAGCAGCTACTTGCACGGCGATGAGCAGTTCTTC
CASSYLHGDEQFF
>TRBD2|TRBV7-4|TRBJ2-5
TGTGCCAGCAGCCGCCCGACAGGGTTGGGGGCTAGCGGGGGAGATCAAGAGACCCAGTACTTC
CASSRPTGLGASGGDQETQYF
>NA|TRBV27|TRBJ1-1
TGTGCCAGCAGTCCCTGGACAGCGGGAAACACTGAAGCTTTCTTT
CASSPWTAGNTEAFF
>TRBD1|TRBV6-5|TRBJ1-6
TGTGCCAGCAGTTACGAGGGACAGGGGAATTCACCCCTCCACTTT
CASSYEGQGNSPLHF
>TRBD2|TRBV19|TRBJ2-1
TGTGCCAGTAGTATACTAGCGGGGGCGACTAATGAGCAGTTCTTC
CASSILAGATNEQFF
>TRBD1|TRBV28|TRBJ1-2
TGTGCCAGCACCTCTAACACAGGGGGGCTATATGGCTACACCTTC
CASTSNTGGLYGYTF
>NA|TRBV19|TRBJ1-3
TGTGCCAGTCGCGAGCGGGCCTCTGGAAACACCATATATTTT
CASRERASGNTIYF
>NA|TRBV28|TRBJ2-3
TGTGCCAGCAGTTTCGGAACAGTGACTAGTTTGGTAACCACAGATACGCAGTATTTT
CASSFGTVTSLVTTDTQYF
>NA|TRBV6-5|TRBJ1-4
TGTGCCAGCAGTTACGGCGGGGAGGGTAATGAAAAACTGTTTTTT
CASSYGGEGNEKLFF
>NA|TRBV15|TRBJ2-1
TGTGCCAGCAGGCTGGGTTTTGGCCCCTACAATGAGCAGTTCTTC
CASRLGFGPYNEQFF
>NA|TRBV28|TRBJ2-7
TGTGCCAGCAGTTTAGGCAGACCCTCCTACGAGCAGTACTTC
CASSLGRPSYEQYF
>TRBD1|TRBV6-4|TRBJ1-6
TGTGCCAGCAGAGGGAGTTCGGGACAGGGGGCATCACCCCTCCACTTT
CASRGSSGQGASPLHF
>NA|TRBV4-1|TRBJ1-1
TGCGCCAGCAGCCCTCGGGCGGGAATGAACACTGAAGCTTTCTTT
CASSPRAGMNTEAFF
>NA|TRBV7-2|TRBJ1-3
TGTGCCAGCAGCCTGAGGACTGACTCTGGAAACACCATATATTTT
CASSLRTDSGNTIYF
>NA|TRBV5-4|TRBJ2-7
TGTGCCAGCAGCTGGGGCCGGACGGAGACCTACGAGCAGTACTTC
CASSWGRTETYEQYF
>NA|TRBV2|TRBJ1-4
TGTGCCAGCGCCCGGACGGGGGTATGGAGTTCCCGACAAAATGAAAAACTGTTTTTT
CASARTGVWSSRQNEKLFF
>NA|TRBV28|TRBJ1-1
TGTGCCAGCAGCCCAATTAGGAACACTGAAGCTTTCTTT
CASSPIRNTEAFF
>NA|TRBV28|TRBJ1-3
TGTGCCAGCATAGACTCTGGAAACACCATATATTTT
CASIDSGNTIYF
>NA|TRBV4-1|TRBJ1-5
TGCGCCAGCAGCCAAGTCCTATCCCGCAATCAGCCCCAGCATTTT
CASSQVLSRNQPQHF
>NA|TRBV11-2|TRBJ2-7
TGTGCCAGCAGCATAAGACTACCGGGAGAGGCCGGGGAGCAGTACTTC
CASSIRLPGEAGEQYF
>NA|TRBV4-1|TRBJ2-7
TGCGCCAGCAGCCAAGATCCGGGCTCCTACGAGCAGTACTTC
CASSQDPGSYEQYF
>TRBD1|TRBV7-2|TRBJ1-2
TGTGCCAGCAGCTTAGCGCTCCCAGGGGGTACCGGCTACACCTTC
CASSLALPGGTGYTF
>NA|TRBV7-9|TRBJ2-2
TGTGCCAGCAGCTTCACCGGGGAGCTGTTTTTT
CASSFTGELFF
>NA|TRBV3-1/TRBV3-2|TRBJ2-1
TGTGCCAGCAGCCAAGGGCTGAGGGGGGAGGAGCAGTTCTTC
CASSQGLRGEEQFF
>TRBD1|TRBV5-1|TRBJ1-2
TGCGCCAGCAGCGTGGGACAGGGGCCAATGTATGGCTACACCTTC
CASSVGQGPMYGYTF
>NA|TRBV5-1|TRBJ2-5
TGCGCCAGCAGACGGGACGTAGGTGAACAAGAGACCCAGTACTTC
CASRRDVGEQETQYF
>TRBD1|TRBV5-6|TRBJ1-2
TGTGCCAGCAGCTTGGGTGACAGGGATACAAATTATGGCTACACCTTC
CASSLGDRDTNYGYTF
>TRBD1|TRBV18|TRBJ1-3
TGTGCCAGCTCACCCCGACAGGGCCATAGCTCTGGAAACACCATATATTTT
CASSPRQGHSSGNTIYF
>NA|TRBV10-1|TRBJ1-2
TGCGCCAGCAGACCCGGTGAGAAGGGACCTCAGGGCTACACCTTC
CASRPGEKGPQGYTF
>NA|TRBV4-1|TRBJ1-1
TGCGCCAGCAGCCAAGTAGGGGGGAACACTGAAGCTTTCTTT
CASSQVGGNTEAFF
>NA|TRBV6-5|TRBJ2-5
TGTGCCAGCAGTCCCCGGGTTTTCCAAGAGACCCAGTACTTC
CASSPRVFQETQYF
>TRBD1|TRBV19|TRBJ1-5
TGTGCCAGTAGACCAGGGGGTAATCAGCCCCAGCATTTT
CASRPGGNQPQHF
>NA|TRBV9|TRBJ2-1
TGTGCCAGCAGCGTAATCTCTAGCTCCTACAATGAGCAGTTCTTC
CASSVISSSYNEQFF
>NA|TRBV6-6|TRBJ1-5
TGTGCCAGCAGTTTACCGGTCCGCAATCAGCCCCAGCATTTT
CASSLPVRNQPQHF
>NA|TRBV19|TRBJ1-1
TGTGCCAGTAGTGCCCTGGGGGGTAGAGAAGCTTTCTTT
CASSALGGREAFF
>NA|TRBV18|TRBJ2-3
TGTGCCAGCTCACCAGGGACAGATACGCAGTATTTT
CASSPGTDTQYF